One T cell receptor beta chain is described in this entry. The V and J ends lost 1 base and 2 bases respectively, with 10 bases between them. The CDR3 runs 15 residues. Germline CDR1 SGHTA, CDR2 FQGNSA. The sample originates from a study of blood T cell repertoires in COVID-19. Study information: Some COVID-19 samples were acute and others convalescent; all came from the United States, Italy and Spain. Nucleic acid was either cDNA or gDNA, and it came from T cells, B-cell-depleted T cells, or PBMCs.

While infection was still active, Seattle patients were enrolled and then followed longitudinally. Methods used by the authors: Reference gene primer amplification gave estimated nucleated cell counts. TCRdb keeps only in-frame clones here, not all; method: immunoSEQ multiplex PCR. V and J calls plus clone size are reproduced from that table; the DNA served to infer D and trimming. The sample lists 200,000 to 250,000 clones, around four fifths occurring once. The TCR was taken from a woman between 65 and 79 years old with COVID-19, enrolled during active disease. Sequences were obtained from peripheral blood. The V call is TRBV7-2, the J call TRBJ2-3; maybe TRBD2 (6 bases). In DNA, the CDR3 is TGTGCCAGCAGCTTAGATAGCGGAGTCACAGATACGCAGTATTTT. It yields the protein CASSLDSGVTDTQYF. The complete variable domain, with remaining parts taken from reference TRBV7-2 and TRBJ2-3, reads GAGVSQSPSNKVTEKGKDVELRCDPISGHTALYWYRQSLGQGLEFLIYFQGNSAPDKSGLPSDRFSAERTGGSVSTLTIQRTQQEDSAVYLCASSLDSGVTDTQYFGPGTRLTVL.